This T cell receptor beta chain was sequenced during a study of blood T cell repertoires in COVID-19. Study information: The study drew acute and convalescent COVID-19 samples from the United States, Italy and Spain. T cells, B-cell-depleted T cells, or PBMCs provided the cDNA or gDNA that served as material.

Seattle patients were enrolled during active infection and followed longitudinally. Per the study methods: Amplification of reference gene primers provided the estimated nucleated cell counts. The assay was immunoSEQ multiplex PCR, and TCRdb's table has in-frame clones only and misses some. Clonal size and the V and J genes are those of that table, whereas D and trimming came from the DNA. The sample records about 340,000 clones, almost 90% being singletons. The CDR3 runs to 14 residues. CDR1 is SGHTA, CDR2 FQGNSA, per germline. V dropped 0 bases and J dropped 4; count of bases not matched to a gene: 2.

This receptor was taken from a woman in her 70s with COVID-19, enrolled during active disease. The sequenced sample was peripheral blood. This chain uses TRBV7-2 with TRBJ1-2; 7 nucleotides match TRBD1. CDR3 bases: TGTGCCAGCAGCTTAGCCCAGGGGGGCTATGGCTACACCTTC. It is translated as CASSLAQGGYGYTF. The full variable domain, with the rest looked up from reference TRBV7-2 and TRBJ1-2, is GAGVSQSPSNKVTEKGKDVELRCDPISGHTALYWYRQSLGQGLEFLIYFQGNSAPDKSGLPSDRFSAERTGGSVSTLTIQRTQQEDSAVYLCASSLAQGGYGYTFGSGTRLTVV.